This entry describes one T cell receptor beta chain. The data originate from a study of control samples from healthy donors and cancer patients. This CDR3 region has 13 residues. Germline V lookup: CDR1 SGHKS, CDR2 YYEKEE (reference sequence). V lost 4 bases to trimming and J lost 5 bases, with 12 bases between them. Clones were sequenced by immunoSEQ multiplex PCR, and TCRdb holds only the in-frame ones, with some missing. The sample includes roughly 120,000 clones, 88% of them seen just once. Sequencing was done on a sample of blood. This sequence originates from a man between 35 and 55 years old in good health. The chain recombines TRBV5-5 with TRBJ1-2; tentative D call: TRBD1 (5 bases). The CDR3 is CASSLGTGYGYTF. The CDR3 coding sequence is TGTGCCAGCAGCCTTGGGACGGGATATGGCTACACCTTC. The whole variable domain, filled in from reference TRBV5-5 and TRBJ1-2, reads DAGVTQSPTHLIKTRGQQVTLRCSPISGHKSVSWYQQVLGQGPQFIFQYYEKEERGRGNFPDRFSARQFPNYSSELNVNALLLGDSALYLCASSLGTGYGYTFGSGTRLTVV.